This T cell receptor (beta chain) comes out of a study of a mutant IDH1 vaccine in newly diagnosed glioma. The wider study: Vaccines began 4-6 weeks after radiotherapy alone, or with temozolomide cycles. Notes on the study in general: With respect to changes in top peripheral T cell clonotypes, pseudoprogression seemed unrelated.

V gave up 2 bases and J gave up 0 bases, with 7 bases separating them. The CDR3 runs 14 residues. Germline V gives CDR1 LNHNV, CDR2 YYDKDF (reference sequence). Time point here: week 35, safety follow-up. Vaccine doses each comprised 300 ug of mutant IDH1 20-mer peptide, with topical imiquimod. Each donor presented with a new WHO grade 3 or 4 astrocytoma that tested IDH1-mutant and showed ATRX loss. Produced via immunoSEQ multiplex PCR; TCRdb's table is partial and in-frame only. This sample yields tens of thousands of clones, of which under 85% are seen a single time; roughly 5% belongs to the top ten. Concerning this clone: The antigen is not known.

The input for sequencing was PBMCs, taken from a glioma patient whose treatment included an IDH1 peptide vaccine. This chain links TRBV15 with TRBJ1-2; D gene unclear. The source of this sequence is a man over 45 with glioma. The DNA for the CDR3 is TGTGCCACCAGCAGATTCGAAGCTAACTATGGCTACACCTTC. Amino acid sequence: CATSRFEANYGYTF.